This T cell receptor (beta chain) was recovered during a study of vaccination and CD4 T cells after COVID-19. Study summary: The authors exposed cells to overlapping spike peptides derived from SARS-CoV-2, HCoV-NL63, HCoV-OC43 and HCoV-229E.

About this clonotype itself: The antigen is undetermined.

Findings and limits, study-wide: It was observed that, in convalescent patients, a median 86.3% of reactive clones arose only post-vaccination.

Treatment described: 10-day PBMC culture with coronavirus spike peptide pools or control peptides (ViraFEST assay). Sequenced with the Oncomine TCR Beta short-read assay was DNA taken from cultured CD4+ T cells. Genomic DNA was extracted from cultured CD4+ T cells. TCRdb passed the PCR reads through MiXCR, listing each CDR3 protein once. Of about 14,000 distinct CDR3 sequences listed, under 50% are singletons. Germline V gene lookup returns CDR1 SGHDT and CDR2 YYEEEE. Trimming stripped 2 bases from V and 1 base from J, with 12 bases between. This CDR3 spans 15 amino acids. This receptor was obtained from a human donor who had recovered from COVID-19. Material for sequencing was CD4+ T cells from blood, cultured in vitro. The rearrangement links TRBV5-6 to TRBJ1-1; D possibly corresponds to TRBD1 (5 bases). Here the CDR3 reads CASSLLGVGNTEAFF. The CDR3 nucleotides read TGTGCCAGCAGCTTACTGGGGGTAGGGAACACTGAAGCTTTCTTT.